One sample yielded the 5 T cell receptor beta chains listed below, sequenced in a study of shared clonotypes between healthy human individuals. It was CD45RO-negative cells, positively selected for CCR7, that made up naive CD8 cells, with terminally differentiated effector memory CD45RA+ cells excluded. Repertoires were generated with immunoSEQ multiplex PCR, while TCRdb's copy carries only in-frame clones and drops some. The table has around 1.9 million clones, 90% to 95% seen once; the top ten hold roughly 1.7%. Material: naive CD8+ T cells from PBMCs. These TCRs come from a man younger than 30 in good health. Some clones in this sample may be carry-over from other donors' samples.

The chain recombines TRBV9 with TRBJ2-1; no definite D call. The CDR3 is 14 residues long. Trimming shortened V by 3 bases and J by 8 bases, and 15 bases separated the two germline ends. The germline V gene has CDR1 SGDLS and CDR2 YYNGEE. CDR3 coding DNA: TGTGCCAGCAGCGCGGGCCTAGTCCCAGATGAGCAGTTCTTC. This gives the protein CASSAGLVPDEQFF.

CDR3 DNA sequence: TGCGCCAGCAGTGGACTAGCGGGCTACGAGCAGTACTTC. It translates to CASSGLAGYEQYF. The rearrangement links TRBV10-2 to TRBJ2-7; 10 bases agree with TRBD2. Trimming cost V 4 bases and J 3 bases; bases outside gene matches: 0. The CDR3 totals 13 residues. Germline V gene data show CDR1 as WSHSY and CDR2 as SAAADI.

The chain is built from TRBV9 and TRBJ2-7; D perhaps matches TRBD2 (5 bases). The germline V gene has CDR1 SGDLS and CDR2 YYNGEE. The V end was cut by 3 bases, the J end by 7 bases, with 14 bases between. There are 13 residues in the CDR3. The CDR3 protein is CASSAGPGWEQYF. In DNA form, the CDR3 reads TGTGCCAGCAGCGCAGGACCGGGATGGGAGCAGTACTTC.

The chain employs TRBV7-9 and TRBJ2-5, with 8 bases fitting TRBD2. The CDR3 spans 16 residues. Germline CDR1 SEHNR, CDR2 FQNEAQ (reference sequence). The junction had 8 bases not matched to a gene; V was cut back by 5 bases and J by 0 bases. DNA for the CDR3: TGTGCCAGCAGCGCATGGTGGCGGGAGGACCAAGAGACCCAGTACTTC. Its protein product is CASSAWWREDQETQYF.

This clone has a handful of counts. Within the sample, other DNA sequences also encode this same CDR3. J is TRBJ2-2 and V is TRBV7-9, with 7 bases fitting TRBD2. Germline loops: CDR1 SEHNR, CDR2 FQNEAQ (reference sequence). This CDR3 contains 16 residues. Germline trimming cut 2 bases from V and 1 base from J; bases unmatched to any gene: 4. In nucleotides, the CDR3 is TGTGCCAGCAGCTTACGGGCTAGCGGGAACACCGGGGAGCTGTTTTTT. This sequence encodes CASSLRASGNTGELFF.